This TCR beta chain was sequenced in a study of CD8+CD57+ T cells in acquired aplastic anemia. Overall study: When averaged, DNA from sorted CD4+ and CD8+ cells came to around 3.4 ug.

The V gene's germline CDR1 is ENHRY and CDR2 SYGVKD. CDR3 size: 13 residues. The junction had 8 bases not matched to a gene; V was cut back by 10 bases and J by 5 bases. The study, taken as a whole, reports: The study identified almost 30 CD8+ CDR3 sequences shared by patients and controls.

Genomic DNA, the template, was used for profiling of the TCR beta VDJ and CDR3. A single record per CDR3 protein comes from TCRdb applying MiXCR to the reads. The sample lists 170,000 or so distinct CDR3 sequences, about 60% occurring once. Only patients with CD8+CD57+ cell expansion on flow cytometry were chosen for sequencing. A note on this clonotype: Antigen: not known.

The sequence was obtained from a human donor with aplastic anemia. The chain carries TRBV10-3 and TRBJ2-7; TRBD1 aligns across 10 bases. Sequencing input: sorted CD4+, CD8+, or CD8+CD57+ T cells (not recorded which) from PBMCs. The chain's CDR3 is CATTRDRGDEQYF. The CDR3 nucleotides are TGTGCCACTACCCGGGACAGGGGCGACGAGCAGTACTTC.